Listed here are 10 T cell receptor beta chains from one sample, sequenced in a study of breast tumors, draining lymph nodes, adjacent tissues (dated by TCRdb to 2016 to 2017). Lymph node samples came from the axillary draining lymph nodes of breast cancer patients. Libraries came from multiplex PCR. This sample was sequenced with an Illumina HiSeq 2000. In TCRdb, the public reads were trimmed at Q25 with fastp and aligned with MiXCR, with productive beta chains retained. Each CDR3 protein gets just one entry, which takes the most common genes and DNA from the rows behind it. Recorded for this sample are some 230,000 distinct CDR3 sequences; under 40% of them occurred a single time. Together, the top ten hold under 4.5% of the sample. The sample comprised axillary lymph node tissue. These receptors were taken from a female donor with breast cancer. Some clones in this sample may be carry-over from other donors' samples.

The V call is TRBV6-2 or TRBV6-3, the J call TRBJ1-6; perhaps TRBD1 as D (6 bases). Germline assignment: CDR1 MNHEY and CDR2 SVGEGT. The germline V and J ends were trimmed by 7 bases and 7 bases, with 20 bases remaining between them. This CDR3 has 16 residues. This CDR3 is CASTMRGVGRNSPLHF. The CDR3 DNA reads as TGTGCCAGCACCATGAGGGGGGTAGGTCGGAATTCACCCCTCCACTTT.

Concerning this clonotype itself: A single base separates this from a much larger clone, so it may be a read error. The genes are TRBV11-2 and TRBJ2-1; TRBD2 might be the D (6 bases). This CDR3 contains 16 residues. CDR1 is SGHAT and CDR2 is FQNNGV in the germline V gene. The V gene lost 3 bases and the J gene lost 2 bases, with 14 bases spanning the gap. The CDR3 DNA reads as TGTGCCAGCAGCTTTCGACTAGTGGGGGCCTACAATGAGCAGTTCTTC. It is translated as CASSFRLVGAYNEQFF.

The sample holds many counts of this clonotype. The chain carries TRBV5-6 and TRBJ2-7; 9 nucleotides agree with TRBD1. Germline V gene lookup returns CDR1 SGHDT and CDR2 YYEEEE. The CDR3 spans 15 residues. The V segment lost 4 bases and the J segment 6 bases; nucleotides outside the gene matches: 11. CDR3 in DNA: TGTGCCAGCAGCCTAAGGGACAGGGTGACGGGCGAGCAGTACTTC. This sequence encodes CASSLRDRVTGEQYF. The whole variable domain, filled in from reference TRBV5-6 and TRBJ2-7, reads DAGVTQSPTHLIKTRGQQVTLRCSPKSGHDTVSWYQQALGQGPQFIFQYYEEEERQRGNFPDRFSGHQFPNYSSELNVNALLLGDSALYLCASSLRDRVTGEQYFGPGTRLTVT.

The genes are TRBV9 and TRBJ1-4; possibly TRBD1 for D (5 bases). In germline, CDR1 is SGDLS, CDR2 YYNGEE. V was clipped by 4 bases and J by 8 bases, with 9 bases between them. The CDR3 spans 12 residues. The CDR3 DNA follows: TGTGCCAGCAGCCAAGGGGTGGAAAAACTGTTTTTT. This gives the protein CASSQGVEKLFF.

The rearrangement uses TRBV7-6 and TRBJ1-4; 7 nucleotides align to TRBD1. Losses at the gene ends were 5 bases for V and 4 bases for J; bases not matched to a gene: 10. The CDR3 consists of 16 residues. The germline V gene encodes CDR1 SGHVS and CDR2 FNYEAQ. The CDR3 spells CASSVRQGVGNEKLFF. CDR3 coding DNA: TGTGCCAGCAGCGTCCGACAGGGAGTTGGTAATGAAAAACTGTTTTTT.

This clonotype was detected a few times. This chain connects TRBV3-1 to TRBJ2-5; D unresolved. This CDR3 is 16 amino acids long. V lost 0 bases and J 5 bases, leaving 16 bases between the germline ends. Germline CDR1 LGHDT, CDR2 YNNKEL (reference sequence). CDR3 region: CASSQDINRPGETQYF. In nucleotides, the CDR3 is TGTGCCAGCAGCCAAGATATAAACCGACCGGGTGAGACCCAGTACTTC.

Of note for this clonotype: Compared with germline, one end of the junction differs, possibly owing to a read error. The chain joins TRBV25-1 to TRBJ1-2; TRBD1 matches at 7 bases. The germline V gene encodes CDR1 MGHDK and CDR2 SYGVNS. This CDR3 spans 13 amino acids. CDR3: CAGSRQGGYGYTF. CDR3 nucleotides: TGTGCCGGCAGTAGACAGGGTGGCTATGGCTACACCTTC.

This clonotype showed up many times. A read error may account for a junction end that differs from germline. This chain links TRBV7-9 with TRBJ2-1; maybe TRBD2 (6 bases). The CDR3 has 8 residues. Per the germline V gene, CDR1 is SEHNR and CDR2 is FQNEAQ (reference sequence). CDR3 coding DNA: TGCGCGGGAAATGAGCAGTTCTTC. Translating gives CAGNEQFF. Using reference TRBV7-9 and TRBJ2-1 for the parts outside the CDR3, the full variable domain is DTGVSQNPRHKITKRGQNVTFRCDPISEHNRLYWYRQTLGQGPEFLTYFQNEAQLEKSRLLSDRFSAERPKGSFSTLEIQRTEQGDSAMYLCAGNEQFFGPGTRLTVL.

The chain combines TRBV2 with TRBJ2-3; TRBD2 matches 7 bases. The CDR3 is made up of 14 amino acids. The V gene's germline CDR1 is SNHLY and CDR2 FYNNEI. The CDR3 loop is CARDGGLVTDTQYF. For the CDR3, the DNA is TGTGCTAGAGATGGTGGACTAGTAACAGATACGCAGTATTTT.

Ten or more counts support this clonotype. This sequence joins TRBV7-2 and TRBJ1-2, with TRBD1 matching 12 bases. CDR1 and CDR2 from the germline V gene are SGHTA and FQGNSA. The CDR3 consists of 18 residues. Trimming took 4 bases from V and 7 from J; bases not matched to a gene: 16. CDR3 sequence reads: CASSSKPGQGARGAGYTF. The CDR3 DNA sequence: TGTGCCAGCAGCTCCAAACCGGGACAGGGGGCGCGAGGAGCTGGCTACACCTTC.